This T cell receptor (beta chain) comes out of a study of somatic mutations in cytotoxic T cells in rheumatoid arthritis. Study in general: There were some V beta antibody-stained T-cell populations flow-sorted at nearly 100% purity, and these included V beta1+ cells sequenced for TCRB.

Controls that were healthy consisted of blood donors whose median age was approximately 60 years (range roughly 21-70), with approximately 55% female. General observations from the study: The CD8+ clonality of rheumatoid arthritis patients increased with age, whereas that of healthy controls did not.

As for this clone: Its antigen is currently unknown.

Assay: immunoSEQ multiplex PCR; the TCRdb copy retains only in-frame clones and omits some. The sample includes just under 20,000 clones, roughly 87% of them seen just once. The origin of this receptor is a woman aged 45-60 years in good health. The sample comprised CD8+ T cells sorted from blood.

The CDR3, as DNA: TGCGCCAGCAGCCTCGGGACCTATGGCTACACCTTC. This gives the protein CASSLGTYGYTF. The V gene is TRBV4-1, the J gene TRBJ1-2; D is possibly TRBD1 (5 bases). Germline-derived CDR1 and CDR2 are MGHRA and YSYEKL. The CDR3 totals 12 residues. The V end was cut by 4 bases, the J end by 4 bases, with 7 bases between.